A single sample gave rise to the 11 T cell receptor beta chains below, sequenced in a study of blood T cell repertoires in COVID-19. The data were produced by immunoSEQ multiplex PCR, yet TCRdb's version contains in-frame clones alone and is incomplete. The profile covers 89,000 or so clones, with about 85% appearing a single time and 38% taken by the ten largest. Sequencing input: peripheral blood. These receptors were collected from a man older than 75 with acute or convalescent COVID-19.

The rearrangement joins TRBV28 to TRBJ2-7; D perhaps matches TRBD1 (6 bases). The length of the CDR3 is 16 residues. Per germline, CDR1 MDHEN and CDR2 SYDVKM. With 4 bases removed from V and 9 bases from J, the gap between germline ends came to 25 bases. The CDR3 protein is CASSSPRQAPSLGQYF. CDR3 DNA: TGTGCCAGCAGTTCCCCCCGACAGGCTCCCTCACTCGGGCAGTACTTC.

The V gene is TRBV4-1, the J gene TRBJ2-7, with 8 bases matching TRBD1. The CDR3 runs 16 residues. In germline, CDR1 is MGHRA, CDR2 YSYEKL. The V gene end was trimmed by 1 base and the J gene end by 2 bases; junction bases not matched to a gene: 7. The chain's CDR3 is CASSQVVGTGTYEQYF. In nucleotides, the CDR3 is TGCGCCAGCAGCCAAGTCGTTGGGACAGGCACCTACGAGCAGTACTTC.

This clone came up once. This chain connects TRBV5-5 to TRBJ2-7, with D hard to call. The CDR3 has 13 residues. Germline CDR1 SGHKS, CDR2 YYEKEE (reference sequence). V dropped 1 base and J dropped 4 bases, with 9 bases sitting between them. This CDR3 is CASSLYRSYEQYF. CDR3 DNA sequence: TGTGCCAGCAGCTTGTATAGGAGTTACGAGCAGTACTTC.

The rearrangement links TRBV5-1 to TRBJ2-3, with 9 bases aligning to TRBD2. V lost 0 bases, J lost 4 bases, and 3 bases stayed unmatched. The germline CDR1 and CDR2 sequences are SGHRS and YFSETQ. This CDR3 has 15 residues. CDR3 sequence: CASSLGLAVPDTQYF. CDR3 nucleotide sequence: TGCGCCAGCAGCTTGGGACTAGCGGTACCAGATACGCAGTATTTT.

This chain's CDR3 is CASRVAGGIYEQYF. CDR3 sequence (DNA): TGTGCCAGCAGGGTAGCGGGAGGGATCTACGAGCAGTACTTC. The rearrangement joins TRBV2 to TRBJ2-7, with 11 positions matching TRBD2. Germline CDR1 reads SNHLY; CDR2 reads FYNNEI. V trimming: 6 bases; J trimming: 3 bases; junction bases outside the gene matches: 4. This CDR3 comprises 14 residues.

The chain combines TRBV27 with TRBJ1-1, with 8 bases fitting TRBD1. This CDR3 has 15 residues. V shed 6 bases and J 0 bases; nucleotides not matched to a gene: 6. Germline CDR1 reads MNHEY; CDR2 reads SMNVEV (reference sequence). CDR3 sequence (DNA): TGTGCCAGCAGGAGGACGGACAGGGTGAACACTGAAGCTTTCTTT. Translating it yields CASRRTDRVNTEAFF.

V and J are TRBV2 and TRBJ1-2; D may be TRBD1 (5 bases). In germline, CDR1 is SNHLY, CDR2 FYNNEI. This CDR3 contains 14 residues. The germline V and J ends were trimmed by 0 bases and 4 bases, with 9 bases remaining between them. Here the CDR3 reads CASSEARQGYGYTF. CDR3 DNA: TGTGCCAGCAGTGAAGCGCGGCAGGGCTATGGCTACACCTTC.

V is TRBV7-9 and J is TRBJ1-1, with a possible D match to TRBD1 (6 bases). Germline CDR1 reads SEHNR; CDR2 reads FQNEAQ (reference sequence). The V end lost 1 base, the J end lost 2 bases, and 20 bases lay between the germline ends. The CDR3 sequence is 18 residues long. The CDR3 region has the DNA TGTGCCAGCAGCTTAGATACAAGCCTTACAGGGAGTAACACTGAAGCTTTCTTT. This gives the protein CASSLDTSLTGSNTEAFF.

This clone showed up just once. The chain recombines TRBV6-5 with TRBJ2-7, with D maybe TRBD2 (6 bases). Trimming took 7 bases from V and 4 from J, leaving 14 bases between them. CDR1 and CDR2 from the germline V gene are MNHEY and SVGAGI. This CDR3 is built from 13 residues. The DNA for the CDR3 is TGTGCCAGCACAAAGGAGGGAACATACGAGCAGTACTTC. Residues: CASTKEGTYEQYF.

The J gene is TRBJ1-4, the V gene TRBV5-1; 9 bases map to TRBD1. Per the germline V gene, CDR1 is SGHRS and CDR2 is YFSETQ. CDR3 size: 16 residues. The J segment lost 8 bases and the V segment lost 0 bases, leaving 8 bases of the junction unmatched. CDR3 residues: CASSLARDREREKLFF. The CDR3 nucleotides are TGCGCCAGCAGCTTGGCCCGGGACAGGGAGAGGGAAAAACTGTTTTTT.

This chain joins TRBV19 and TRBJ2-7; TRBD1 matches at 8 bases. CDR1 is LNHDA, CDR2 SQIVND, per germline (reference sequence). This CDR3 spans 15 amino acids. With V trimmed by 3 bases and J by 2 bases, 6 bases remained unmatched. The CDR3 reads CASSIGGTGPYEQYF. CDR3 sequence (DNA): TGTGCCAGTAGTATCGGAGGGACAGGCCCCTACGAGCAGTACTTC.